Sequencing of this T cell receptor beta chain was carried out in a study of blood T cell repertoires in COVID-19. Across the study: Collection of acute and convalescent COVID-19 samples took place in the United States, Italy and Spain. PBMCs, B-cell-depleted T cells, or T cells were the source of the cDNA or gDNA that made up the material.

As handled by the study authors: It was from reference gene primer amplification that nucleated cell counts were estimated. Clones were read by immunoSEQ multiplex PCR, and TCRdb kept only the in-frame ones, dropping some. V, J and clone size derive from that table, while D and trimming were established from the DNA sequence. This table has 200,000 to 250,000 clones, 85% to 90% appearing once. Germline V gene sequence: CDR1 SGHNT, CDR2 YENEEA. Trimming cost V 2 bases and J 6 bases, with 10 bases left between them. The CDR3 has 14 amino acids. What was sequenced was peripheral blood. The receptor comes from a man aged 55 to 69 with acute or convalescent COVID-19. This chain connects TRBV11-3 to TRBJ2-2; D ambiguous. CDR3 coding DNA: TGTGCCAGCAGCTTACTCCCAGGTGCCGGGGAGCTGTTTTTT. This translates into CASSLLPGAGELFF.